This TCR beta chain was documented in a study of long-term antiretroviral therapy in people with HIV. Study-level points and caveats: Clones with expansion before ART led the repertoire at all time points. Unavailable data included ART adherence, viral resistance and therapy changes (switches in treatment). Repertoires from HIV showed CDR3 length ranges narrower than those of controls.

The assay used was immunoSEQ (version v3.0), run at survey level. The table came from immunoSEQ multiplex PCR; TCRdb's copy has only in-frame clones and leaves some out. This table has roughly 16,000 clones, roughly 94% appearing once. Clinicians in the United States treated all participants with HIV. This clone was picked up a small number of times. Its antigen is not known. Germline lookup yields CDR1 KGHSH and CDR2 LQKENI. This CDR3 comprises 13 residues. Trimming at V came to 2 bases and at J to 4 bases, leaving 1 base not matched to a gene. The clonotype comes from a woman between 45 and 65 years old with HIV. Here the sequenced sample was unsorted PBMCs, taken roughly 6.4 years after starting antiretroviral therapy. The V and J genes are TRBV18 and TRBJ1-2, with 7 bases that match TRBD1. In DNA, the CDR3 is TGTGCCAGCTCACCAGACAGGGCCTATGGCTACACCTTC. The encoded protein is CASSPDRAYGYTF.